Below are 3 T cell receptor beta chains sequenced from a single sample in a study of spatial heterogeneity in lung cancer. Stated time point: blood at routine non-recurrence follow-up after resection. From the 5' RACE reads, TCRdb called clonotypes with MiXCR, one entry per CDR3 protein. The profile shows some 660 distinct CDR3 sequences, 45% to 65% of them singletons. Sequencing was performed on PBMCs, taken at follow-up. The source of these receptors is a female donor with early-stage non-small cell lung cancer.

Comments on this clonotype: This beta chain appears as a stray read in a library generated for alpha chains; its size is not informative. The CDR3 here is CATAISSGSPQETQYF. The CDR3 coding sequence is TGTGCCACCGCGATATCTAGCGGGAGCCCGCAAGAGACCCAGTACTTC. The chain employs TRBV15 and TRBJ2-5, with TRBD2 identical over 10 bases. Germline V gives CDR1 LNHNV, CDR2 YYDKDF (reference sequence). This CDR3 contains 16 residues. The J segment lost 2 bases and the V segment lost 8 bases, leaving 11 bases of the junction unmatched.

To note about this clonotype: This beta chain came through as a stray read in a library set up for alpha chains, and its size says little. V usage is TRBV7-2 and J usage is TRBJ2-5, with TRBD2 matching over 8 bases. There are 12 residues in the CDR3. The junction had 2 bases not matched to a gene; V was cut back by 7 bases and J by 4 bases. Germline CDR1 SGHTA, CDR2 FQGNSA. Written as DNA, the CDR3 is TGTGCCAGCACCCTAGCGGGAGAGACCCAGTACTTC. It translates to CASTLAGETQYF.

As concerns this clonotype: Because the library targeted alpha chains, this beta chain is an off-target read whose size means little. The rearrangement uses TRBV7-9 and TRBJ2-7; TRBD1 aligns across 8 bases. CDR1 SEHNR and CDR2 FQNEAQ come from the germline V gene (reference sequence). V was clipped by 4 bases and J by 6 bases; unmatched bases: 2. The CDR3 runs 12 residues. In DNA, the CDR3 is TGTGCCAGCAGCTCCGGGACAGGCGAGCAGTACTTC. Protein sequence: CASSSGTGEQYF.